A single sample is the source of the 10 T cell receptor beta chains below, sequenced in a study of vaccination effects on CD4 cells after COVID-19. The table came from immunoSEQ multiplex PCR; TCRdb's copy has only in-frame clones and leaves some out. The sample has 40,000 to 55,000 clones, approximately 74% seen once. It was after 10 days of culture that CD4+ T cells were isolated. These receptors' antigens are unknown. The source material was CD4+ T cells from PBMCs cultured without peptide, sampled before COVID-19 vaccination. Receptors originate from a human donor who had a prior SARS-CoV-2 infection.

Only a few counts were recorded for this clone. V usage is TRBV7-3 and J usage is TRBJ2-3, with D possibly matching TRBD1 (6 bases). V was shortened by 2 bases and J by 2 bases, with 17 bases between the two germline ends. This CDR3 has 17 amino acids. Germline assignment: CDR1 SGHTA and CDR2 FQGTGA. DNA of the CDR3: TGTGCCAGCAGCTTAGGGGGCGGAATAACGTCCACAGATACGCAGTATTTT. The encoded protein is CASSLGGGITSTDTQYF. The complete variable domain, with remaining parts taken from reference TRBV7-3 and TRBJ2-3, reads GAGVSQTPSNKVTEKGKYVELRCDPISGHTALYWYRQSLGQGPEFLIYFQGTGAADDSGLPNDRFFAVRPEGSVSTLKIQRTERGDSAVYLCASSLGGGITSTDTQYFGPGTRLTVL.

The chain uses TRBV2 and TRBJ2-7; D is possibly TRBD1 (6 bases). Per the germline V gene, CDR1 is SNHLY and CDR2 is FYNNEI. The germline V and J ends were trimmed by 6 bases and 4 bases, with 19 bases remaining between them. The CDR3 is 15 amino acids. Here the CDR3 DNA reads TGTGCCAGCAGAGAGGAAACAGGGATGGGGTACGAGCAGTACTTC. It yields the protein CASREETGMGYEQYF.

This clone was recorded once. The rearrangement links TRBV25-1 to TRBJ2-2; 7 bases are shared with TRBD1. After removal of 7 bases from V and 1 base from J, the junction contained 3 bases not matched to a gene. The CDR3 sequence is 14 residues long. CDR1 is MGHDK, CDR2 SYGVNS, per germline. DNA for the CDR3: TGTGCCAGCACGGGACAGATGAACACCGGGGAGCTGTTTTTT. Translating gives CASTGQMNTGELFF.

The CDR3 spells CSASLSRQGNYGYTF. The CDR3, as DNA: TGCAGTGCTAGTTTAAGTAGACAGGGGAACTATGGCTACACCTTC. V usage is TRBV20-1 and J usage is TRBJ1-2, with TRBD1 matching over 8 bases. V trimming: 3 bases; J trimming: 2 bases; junction bases outside the gene matches: 8. The CDR3 totals 15 residues. Germline V gene data show CDR1 as DFQATT and CDR2 as SNEGSKA (reference sequence).

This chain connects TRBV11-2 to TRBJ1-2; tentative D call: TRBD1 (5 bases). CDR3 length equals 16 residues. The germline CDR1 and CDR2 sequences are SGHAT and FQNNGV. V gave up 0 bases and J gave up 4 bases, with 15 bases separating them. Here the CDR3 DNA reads TGTGCCAGCAGCTTAGATCTTTGGGGCACGACCTATGGCTACACCTTC. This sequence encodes CASSLDLWGTTYGYTF. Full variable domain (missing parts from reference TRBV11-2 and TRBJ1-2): EAGVAQSPRYKIIEKRQSVAFWCNPISGHATLYWYQQILGQGPKLLIQFQNNGVVDDSQLPKDRFSAERLKGVDSTLKIQPAKLEDSAVYLCASSLDLWGTTYGYTFGSGTRLTVV.

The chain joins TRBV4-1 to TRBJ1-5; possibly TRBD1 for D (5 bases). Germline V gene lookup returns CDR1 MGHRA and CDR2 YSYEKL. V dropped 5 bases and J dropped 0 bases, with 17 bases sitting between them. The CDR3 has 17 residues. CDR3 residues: CASSLRGGADSNQPQHF. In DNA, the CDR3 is TGCGCCAGCAGCTTAAGGGGTGGGGCAGATAGCAATCAGCCCCAGCATTTT.

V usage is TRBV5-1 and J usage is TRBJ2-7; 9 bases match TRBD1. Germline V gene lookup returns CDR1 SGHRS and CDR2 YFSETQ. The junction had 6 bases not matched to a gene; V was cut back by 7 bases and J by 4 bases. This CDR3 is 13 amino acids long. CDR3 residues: CASSWTGEYEQYF. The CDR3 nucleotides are TGCGCCAGCTCCTGGACAGGGGAGTACGAGCAGTACTTC.

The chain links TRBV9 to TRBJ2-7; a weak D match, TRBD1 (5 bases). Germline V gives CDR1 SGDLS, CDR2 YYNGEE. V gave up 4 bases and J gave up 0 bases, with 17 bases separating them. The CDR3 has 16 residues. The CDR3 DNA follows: TGTGCCAGCAGCCACCCCGCGCAGGGCCTCTCCTACGAGCAGTACTTC. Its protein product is CASSHPAQGLSYEQYF.

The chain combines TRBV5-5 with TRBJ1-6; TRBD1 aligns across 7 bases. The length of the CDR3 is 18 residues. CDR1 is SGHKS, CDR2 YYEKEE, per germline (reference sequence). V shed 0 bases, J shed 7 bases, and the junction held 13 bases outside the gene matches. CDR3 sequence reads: CASSLGHRGGLYNSPLHF. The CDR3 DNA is TGTGCCAGCAGCTTGGGCCACAGGGGAGGGTTATACAATTCACCCCTCCACTTT.

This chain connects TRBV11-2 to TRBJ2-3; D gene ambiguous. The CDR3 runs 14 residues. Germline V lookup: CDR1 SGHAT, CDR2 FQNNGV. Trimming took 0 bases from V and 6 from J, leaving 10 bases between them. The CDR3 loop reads CASSLDRHADTQYF. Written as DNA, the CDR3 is TGTGCCAGCAGCTTAGATCGACACGCGGATACGCAGTATTTT.